This note documents a single T cell receptor beta chain sequence. Its antigen remains unidentified. The junction shows a germline mismatch at one end, possibly a read error. This CDR3 has 15 amino acids. The sample is drawn from a study of T cells in Graves' hyperthyroidism and ophthalmopathy. Looking at the study overall: Peripheral blood was obtained at initial diagnosis, preceding any treatment. Study findings and constraints: In blood, most of the thyroid clonotypes expanded above 0.001 were also present.

TCR beta CDR3 region amplification was performed from RNA transcripts. HTBI primers were the set used in a first-round RT-PCR of the TCR CDR3. TCRdb analysed the multiplex PCR reads with MiXCR anew, one entry per CDR3 protein. This table holds 800,000 or so distinct CDR3 sequences, about 38% found once. This chain connects TRBV12-3 or TRBV12-4 to TRBJ1-1; perhaps TRBD1 as D (6 bases). The source material was blood. This TCR derives from a man in his late teens or twenties with Graves' hyperthyroidism. CDR3 sequence reads: CASSLWGPRAGGEVF. The CDR3 DNA reads TGTGCCAGCAGTTTGTGGGGCCCTAGGGCGGGGGGCGAGGTCTTT.